This T cell receptor (beta chain) was sequenced for a study of cytomegalovirus exposure and HLA in healthy donors. Findings of the study overall: Through in vitro validation, three CMV-associated chains were shown to be specific for CMV antigens.

This clone appeared a single time. As yet, its antigen is unknown. Assay used: immunoSEQ multiplex PCR; TCRdb lists only in-frame clones, some missing. The table lists approximately 90,000 clones, approximately 93% of them singletons. The CDR3 runs to 15 residues. Trimming pared 5 bases from V and 4 bases from J, leaving 18 bases between. Germline V gene lookup returns CDR1 SGHTA and CDR2 FQGNSA. The source material was PBMCs. This sequence was found in a woman aged 25 to 39 in good health and CMV-seropositive. The rearrangement uses TRBV7-2 and TRBJ2-7; TRBD1 is a possible D gene (7 bases). This CDR3 is CASSRTAGGSYEQYF. The CDR3 DNA is TGTGCCAGCAGCCGTACGGCAGGGGGGTCTTACGAGCAGTACTTC.